Each of the 16 T cell receptor beta chains below was sequenced from the same sample in a study of response to subunit inactivated influenza vaccine. TCRdb re-called the RT-PCR reads through MiXCR, storing one row per CDR3 protein. In the table there are about 530,000 distinct CDR3 sequences, around 13% of which are singletons. The sequences come from PBMCs from blood, collected about 6 weeks after vaccination. These receptors were collected from a man aged 45 to 65 who received an inactivated influenza vaccine.

The J gene is TRBJ2-1, the V gene TRBV29-1; 15 bases align to TRBD2. The CDR3 totals 19 residues. Germline V CDR1 and CDR2: SQVTM, ANQGSEA. The V gene end was trimmed by 4 bases and the J gene end by 6 bases; junction bases not matched to a gene: 16. The DNA for the CDR3 is TGCAGCGTTGGATGGACTAGCGGGGGGGCCAGTGGATCACGCAATGAGCAGTTCTTC. This gives the protein CSVGWTSGGASGSRNEQFF.

V gene TRBV2 combines with J gene TRBJ2-7; TRBD1 matches 7 bases. Germline assignment: CDR1 SNHLY and CDR2 FYNNEI. The J segment lost 1 base and the V segment lost 6 bases, leaving 9 bases of the junction unmatched. This CDR3 is 15 amino acids long. The CDR3 DNA reads as TGTGCCAGCAGCGAGGGACAGACTATTTCCTACGAGCAGTACTTC. This encodes CASSEGQTISYEQYF.

The gene calls are TRBV14 and TRBJ2-3; D uncertain. From germline, CDR1 is SGHDN and CDR2 FVKESK. V lost 4 bases and J lost 0, with 17 bases in between. This CDR3 is 17 amino acids long. The CDR3 reads CASSPTQRAVSTDTQYF. CDR3 bases: TGTGCCAGCAGCCCTACCCAAAGGGCGGTAAGCACAGATACGCAGTATTTT.

This clonotype has ten or more counts. The CDR3 DNA reads TGCGCCAGCAGCCCGGGACAGGGGGCTTATGGCTACACCTTC. Translation: CASSPGQGAYGYTF. The V gene is TRBV5-1, the J gene TRBJ1-2; 12 nucleotides align to TRBD1. CDR3 size: 14 residues. After removal of 4 bases from V and 5 bases from J, the junction contained 3 bases not matched to a gene. Germline assignment: CDR1 SGHRS and CDR2 YFSETQ.

V is TRBV5-1 and J is TRBJ2-3; D may match TRBD1 or TRBD2 (7 bases each). This CDR3 has 15 residues. The germline V gene encodes CDR1 SGHRS and CDR2 YFSETQ. The V end lost 0 bases, the J end lost 4 bases, and 12 bases lay between the germline ends. The CDR3, as DNA: TGCGCCAGCAGCTTGGGTTCAGGGGGGGCAGATACGCAGTATTTT. This translates into CASSLGSGGADTQYF.

This clonotype was observed many times. V is TRBV6-1 and J is TRBJ2-2; possibly TRBD2 for D (6 bases). V lost 5 bases to trimming and J lost 2 bases, with 9 bases between them. CDR3 length equals 14 residues. Germline V lookup: CDR1 MNHNS, CDR2 SASEGT. CDR3 residues: CASSRRDNTGELFF. As DNA, the CDR3 is TGTGCCAGCAGTAGGAGGGATAACACCGGGGAGCTGTTTTTT.

This clonotype was detected ten times or more. The chain links TRBV12-3 or TRBV12-4 to TRBJ2-1, with TRBD2 identical over 9 bases. The CDR3 has 14 residues. With V trimmed by 5 bases and J by 8 bases, 7 bases remained unmatched. CDR3 sequence reads: CASSTRGTSYEQFF. The CDR3 DNA reads as TGTGCCAGCAGTACAAGAGGGACTAGCTATGAGCAGTTCTTC.

This clonotype has a handful of counts. The chain joins TRBV28 to TRBJ1-1, with a tentative D call TRBD1 (6 bases). V was pared by 6 bases and J by 2 bases, with 13 bases between. CDR3 size: 14 residues. Germline assignment: CDR1 MDHEN and CDR2 SYDVKM. CDR3 nucleotides: TGTGCCAGCAGAAAACCCAGGGGAAACACTGAAGCTTTCTTT. Amino acids: CASRKPRGNTEAFF.

The chain combines TRBV20-1 with TRBJ2-3; TRBD1 is a possible D gene (5 bases). V lost 5 bases and J 2 bases, leaving 11 bases between the germline ends. The CDR3 length is 13 residues. Germline CDR1 reads DFQATT; CDR2 reads SNEGSKA (reference sequence). The CDR3 nucleotides read TGCAGTGCTTTGGGGCCAGACACAGATACGCAGTATTTT. Residues: CSALGPDTDTQYF.

This clonotype was found many times. This chain uses TRBV12-3 or TRBV12-4 with TRBJ2-7; TRBD1 matches 12 bases. The junction had 6 bases not matched to a gene; V was cut back by 3 bases and J by 9 bases. This CDR3 has 14 residues. The CDR3 spells CASSFGTGGYGQYF. CDR3 coding DNA: TGTGCCAGCAGTTTTGGGACAGGGGGCTATGGGCAGTACTTC.

V is TRBV4-3 and J is TRBJ2-5; tentatively, D is TRBD2 (6 bases). CDR3 size: 15 residues. Between the trimmed V and J ends, which lost 0 bases and 5 bases, there was a span of 13 bases. The germline V gene has CDR1 LGHNA and CDR2 YSLEER. The CDR3 loop reads CASSQDRGGKETQYF. CDR3 coding DNA: TGCGCCAGCAGCCAAGATCGTGGGGGGAAGGAGACCCAGTACTTC.

This clonotype was found a few times. V gene TRBV10-3 combines with J gene TRBJ2-5; D unresolved. The CDR3 spans 13 residues. Germline loops: CDR1 ENHRY, CDR2 SYGVKD. V was clipped by 3 bases and J by 2 bases, with 7 bases between them. The CDR3 DNA reads as TGTGCCATCAGTGATGGAGCTCAAGAGACCCAGTACTTC. It is translated as CAISDGAQETQYF.

The chain joins TRBV25-1 to TRBJ1-1; D possibly corresponds to TRBD1 (5 bases). The CDR3 runs to 15 residues. Per the germline V gene, CDR1 is MGHDK and CDR2 is SYGVNS. V was cut by 4 bases and J by 1 base, with 13 bases left in between. CDR3 DNA: TGTGCCAGCAGTGCGGGACGTACCACGAACACTGAAGCTTTCTTT. Protein product: CASSAGRTTNTEAFF.

The table lists this clonotype with a few counts. The gene calls are TRBV6-1 and TRBJ2-1; 7 bases map to TRBD2. Trimming cost V 6 bases and J 5 bases; bases outside gene matches: 7. Germline-derived CDR1 and CDR2 are MNHNS and SASEGT. There are 14 residues in the CDR3. The DNA of the CDR3 is TGTGCCAGCAGACGACTAGCCGCGGACAATGAGCAGTTCTTC. It encodes CASRRLAADNEQFF.

The chain links TRBV20-1 to TRBJ2-5; 7 bases are a match to TRBD2. V shed 6 bases, J shed 2 bases, and the junction held 9 bases outside the gene matches. This CDR3 is 14 amino acids long. Germline loops: CDR1 DFQATT, CDR2 SNEGSKA (reference sequence). CDR3: CSAQTGLPQETQYF. The CDR3, as DNA: TGCAGTGCGCAGACGGGACTACCTCAAGAGACCCAGTACTTC.

The V call is TRBV28, the J call TRBJ2-2; 13 bases match TRBD2. This CDR3 has 20 residues. After removal of 5 bases from V and 4 bases from J, the junction contained 16 bases not matched to a gene. Germline values: CDR1 MDHEN, CDR2 SYDVKM. CDR3 residues: CASSTTGWRTSGRLTGELFF. The CDR3 region has the DNA TGTGCCAGCAGTACTACAGGGTGGAGGACTAGCGGGAGACTCACCGGGGAGCTGTTTTTT. Based on the CDR3 plus reference TRBV28 and TRBJ2-2, the full variable domain is DVKVTQSSRYLVKRTGEKVFLECVQDMDHENMFWYRQDPGLGLRLIYFSYDVKMKEKGDIPEGYSVSREKKERFSLILESASTNQTSMYLCASSTTGWRTSGRLTGELFFGEGSRLTVL.